The 21 T cell receptor beta chains given below trace back to one sample, sequenced in a study of cytomegalovirus exposure and HLA in healthy donors. PCR involved 60 Vbeta and 13 Jbeta primers. Here immunoSEQ multiplex PCR was the method, and the copy in TCRdb shows in-frame clones only, minus some. The sample carries nearly 200,000 clones, more than 75% recorded once. Sequences were obtained from PBMCs. Receptors were obtained from a male donor in good health and CMV-seropositive.

This clone was counted a few times. This chain joins TRBV4-3 and TRBJ2-3; 7 bases fit TRBD2. CDR1 LGHNA and CDR2 YSLEER come from the germline V gene. With V trimmed by 4 bases and J by 2 bases, 12 bases remained unmatched. The CDR3 is made up of 17 amino acids. The CDR3 DNA reads as TGCGCCAGCAGCCTTACTCATGGGGGGGAGAACACAGATACGCAGTATTTT. Its translation is CASSLTHGGENTDTQYF.

Written as DNA, the CDR3 is TGTGCCAGCAGCTTGACCGGAGGCACAGATACGCAGTATTTT. Its protein product is CASSLTGGTDTQYF. The chain carries TRBV7-9 and TRBJ2-3; D ambiguous. The CDR3 contains 14 residues. Germline values: CDR1 SEHNR, CDR2 FQNEAQ (reference sequence). The V gene lost 3 bases and the J gene lost 1 base, with 8 bases spanning the gap.

The rearrangement uses TRBV9 and TRBJ1-1; 8 nucleotides match TRBD1. The CDR3 has 17 residues. V shed 0 bases and J 3 bases; nucleotides not matched to a gene: 10. The germline V gene encodes CDR1 SGDLS and CDR2 YYNGEE. CDR3 coding DNA: TGTGCCAGCAGCGTAGGAGGCTTCAGGGGGCGGGACACTGAAGCTTTCTTT. This sequence encodes CASSVGGFRGRDTEAFF.

The chain carries TRBV9 and TRBJ2-7, with 12 nucleotides matching TRBD1. The CDR3 spans 20 residues. Trimming removed 3 bases from V and 2 bases from J; junction bases left unmatched: 18. Germline V gene lookup returns CDR1 SGDLS and CDR2 YYNGEE. The CDR3: CASSAGTGTGGIQATYEQYF. In DNA form, the CDR3 reads TGTGCCAGCAGCGCAGGAACCGGGACAGGGGGCATTCAGGCCACCTACGAGCAGTACTTC.

With regard to this clone: Sequence at one end of the junction differs from germline and may be a read error. V is TRBV7-7 and J is TRBJ1-4; a weak D match, TRBD1 (5 bases). Per the germline V gene, CDR1 is SSHAT and CDR2 is FNYEAQ (reference sequence). The CDR3 has 13 amino acids. CDR3 protein: CASSRAGGEKLFF. Written as DNA, the CDR3 is TGTGCTAGCAGCCGGGCCGGGGGGGAAAAACTGTTTTTT. The full variable domain, its missing parts supplied by reference TRBV7-7 and TRBJ1-4, is GAGVSQSPRYKVTKRGQDVTLRCDPISSHATLYWYQQALGQGPEFLTYFNYEAQPDKSGLPSDRFSAERPEGSISTLTIQRTEQRDSAMYRCASSRAGGEKLFFGSGTQLSVL.

The chain carries TRBV12-5 and TRBJ1-3; no definite D call. The V end lost 1 base, the J end lost 4 bases, and 11 bases lay between the germline ends. CDR3 size: 15 residues. Germline CDR1 LGHNT, CDR2 FRNRAP. The CDR3 nucleotides read TGTGCTAGTGGTTTGGGTCAAGCGGGGGGAAACACCATATATTTT. Protein sequence: CASGLGQAGGNTIYF. Together with reference TRBV12-5 and TRBJ1-3, the CDR3 gives the full variable domain: DARVTQTPRHKVTEMGQEVTMRCQPILGHNTVFWYRQTMMQGLELLAYFRNRAPLDDSGMPKDRFSAEMPDATLATLKIQPSEPRDSAVYFCASGLGQAGGNTIYFGEGSWLTVV.

The chain is built from TRBV4-3 and TRBJ1-6, with D unresolved. V dropped 3 bases and J dropped 10 bases, with 10 bases sitting between them. From germline, CDR1 is LGHNA and CDR2 YSLEER. This CDR3 is 13 amino acids long. In DNA form, the CDR3 reads TGCGCCAGCAGCCACCTCACAGCATCACCCCTCCACTTT. Protein product: CASSHLTASPLHF.

The count of this clone is one. The rearrangement uses TRBV5-1 and TRBJ1-2, with 7 bases matching TRBD1. The CDR3 totals 16 residues. Unmatched junction bases numbered 9, after V lost 0 bases and J lost 4 bases. Per germline, CDR1 SGHRS and CDR2 YFSETQ. The CDR3 sequence: CASSLEPGQLLYGYTF. The DNA for the CDR3 is TGCGCCAGCAGCTTGGAACCGGGACAGCTGCTCTATGGCTACACCTTC.

This chain joins TRBV29-1 and TRBJ2-3; TRBD2 aligns across 9 bases. The ends lost 8 bases at V and 4 bases at J; junction bases unmatched: 4. There are 12 residues in the CDR3. Germline V gene sequence: CDR1 SQVTM, CDR2 ANQGSEA. The CDR3 DNA sequence: TGCAGCTCTAGCGGGAACGCAGATACGCAGTATTTT. Translation: CSSSGNADTQYF.

This clone was recorded only once. The rearrangement joins TRBV19 to TRBJ2-1; TRBD2 matches 9 bases. Germline values: CDR1 LNHDA, CDR2 SQIVND (reference sequence). V shed 11 bases, J shed 0 bases, and the junction held 20 bases outside the gene matches. The CDR3 contains 19 residues. DNA for the CDR3: TGTGCCGGTGACCCATGCTTAGCGGGAGACCCCAGCTCCTACAATGAGCAGTTCTTC. This gives the protein CAGDPCLAGDPSSYNEQFF.

This clone was observed many times. The V gene is TRBV28, the J gene TRBJ2-7; weak D call: TRBD2 (6 bases). Germline loops: CDR1 MDHEN, CDR2 SYDVKM. V lost 7 bases and J 2 bases, leaving 12 bases between the germline ends. CDR3 size: 13 residues. For the CDR3, the DNA is TGTGCCAGCAAACTAGCCTTGCCCTACGAGCAGTACTTC. Protein sequence: CASKLALPYEQYF.

The rearrangement joins TRBV30 to TRBJ2-3; D is ambiguous. The CDR3 runs to 12 residues. Trimming stripped 2 bases from V and 0 bases from J, with 3 bases between. The germline gives CDR1 GTSNPN, CDR2 SVGIG (reference sequence). As DNA, the CDR3 is TGTGCCTGGAGTTCTAGCACAGATACGCAGTATTTT. Its protein is CAWSSSTDTQYF.

The gene calls are TRBV19 and TRBJ2-5; the match to TRBD2 covers 12 bases. The ends lost 4 bases at V and 5 bases at J; junction bases unmatched: 5. The CDR3 runs to 15 residues. Germline CDR1 and CDR2: LNHDA and SQIVND (reference sequence). The CDR3 spells CASSKTSGGTETQYF. The DNA for the CDR3 is TGTGCCAGTAGTAAGACTAGCGGGGGAACGGAGACCCAGTACTTC.

The V gene is TRBV29-1, the J gene TRBJ2-1, with D possibly being TRBD1 (6 bases). This CDR3 is 13 amino acids long. V was pared by 4 bases and J by 7 bases, with 14 bases between. Germline CDR1 SQVTM, CDR2 ANQGSEA. The CDR3, as DNA: TGCAGCGTTGTACCCGCAGGGGTAAATGAGCAGTTCTTC. It codes for CSVVPAGVNEQFF.

The V call is TRBV5-6, the J call TRBJ2-2, with TRBD2 as a possible D gene (5 bases). The length of the CDR3 is 15 residues. Trimming pared 4 bases from V and 3 bases from J, leaving 13 bases between. Germline assignment: CDR1 SGHDT and CDR2 YYEEEE. This CDR3 reads CASSLLDLYTGELFF. DNA for the CDR3: TGTGCCAGCAGCCTCCTGGACTTGTACACCGGGGAGCTGTTTTTT.

J is TRBJ2-5 and V is TRBV6-5; no clear D gene. In germline, CDR1 is MNHEY, CDR2 SVGAGI. This CDR3 comprises 13 residues. V gave up 7 bases and J gave up 5 bases, with 14 bases separating them. CDR3 sequence reads: CASKLAASETQYF. The CDR3 region has the DNA TGTGCCAGCAAATTGGCGGCATCGGAGACCCAGTACTTC.

J is TRBJ1-6 and V is TRBV9; a weak D match, TRBD1 (5 bases). This CDR3 is built from 17 residues. The ends were cut back, 3 bases at V and 7 bases at J, with 20 bases in the middle. Germline CDR1 is SGDLS and CDR2 is YYNGEE. The chain's CDR3 is CASSDVIRGGRNSPLHF. CDR3 nucleotides: TGTGCCAGCAGCGATGTTATTAGGGGTGGAAGAAATTCACCCCTCCACTTT. Full variable domain (rest looked up from reference TRBV9 and TRBJ1-6): DSGVTQTPKHLITATGQRVTLRCSPRSGDLSVYWYQQSLDQGLQFLIQYYNGEERAKGNILERFSAQQFPDLHSELNLSSLELGDSALYFCASSDVIRGGRNSPLHFGNGTRLTVT.

The chain is built from TRBV5-1 and TRBJ2-1; D may be TRBD1 (6 bases). Trimming stripped 0 bases from V and 9 bases from J, with 16 bases between. CDR1 SGHRS and CDR2 YFSETQ come from the germline V gene. The CDR3 loop spans 15 amino acids. CDR3 DNA sequence: TGCGCCAGCAGCTTGGGAGGGGCCCTGGGGGCTGAGCAGTTCTTC. Translation gives CASSLGGALGAEQFF.

The CDR3 nucleotides read TGTGCCAGCACCGGACAGAGAAACACCGGGGAGCTGTTTTTT. Translated, it gives CASTGQRNTGELFF. The V gene is TRBV5-4, the J gene TRBJ2-2, with D tentatively TRBD1 (6 bases). Trimming took 6 bases from V and 2 from J, leaving 11 bases between them. The CDR3 has 14 amino acids. Per the germline V gene, CDR1 is SGHNT and CDR2 is YYREEE (reference sequence). Drawing the rest from reference TRBV5-4 and TRBJ2-2, the complete variable domain is ETGVTQSPTHLIKTRGQQVTLRCSSQSGHNTVSWYQQALGQGPQFIFQYYREEENGRGNFPPRFSGLQFPNYSSELNVNALELDDSALYLCASTGQRNTGELFFGEGSRLTVL.

V usage is TRBV7-2 and J usage is TRBJ1-1, with D perhaps matching TRBD1 (5 bases). V was pared by 5 bases and J by 1 base, with 11 bases between. The CDR3 spans 14 residues. CDR1 is SGHTA and CDR2 is FQGNSA in the germline V gene. CDR3 sequence: CASSVRQRNTEAFF. DNA of the CDR3: TGTGCCAGCAGCGTAAGACAGAGGAACACTGAAGCTTTCTTT.

The rearrangement uses TRBV4-3 and TRBJ2-7; 9 bases are shared with TRBD2. The germline CDR1 and CDR2 sequences are LGHNA and YSLEER. The CDR3 runs to 16 residues. Trimming removed 1 base from V and 2 bases from J; junction bases left unmatched: 6. The CDR3, as DNA: TGCGCCAGCAGCCAAGGGGTACTAGCGGGTACCTACGAGCAGTACTTC. This codes for CASSQGVLAGTYEQYF.